The T cell receptor beta chain under discussion was sequenced for a study of cytotoxic CD8 clonotypes in ibrutinib-treated CLL. Study summary: Within the patient group, roughly 12 were relapsed/refractory and approximately 16 treatment-naive, and approximately 17 were IGHV unmutated.

This clone was recorded only once. V lost 5 bases, J lost 4 bases, and 10 bases stayed unmatched. Germline CDR1 SGHTA, CDR2 FQGNSA. This CDR3 has 15 amino acids. The protocol was immunoSEQ multiplex PCR, while the TCRdb copy is restricted to in-frame clones and leaves out a portion. The sample carries hundreds of thousands of clones, about 64% recorded once. V gene TRBV7-2 combines with J gene TRBJ1-2; 7 nucleotides match TRBD1. The input for sequencing was PBMCs, taken after 36 months of ibrutinib treatment. This receptor was identified in a human donor with chronic lymphocytic leukemia. The CDR3, as DNA: TGTGCCAGCAGCCCGGGAGGGACAGCCCTCTATGGCTACACCTTC. As protein: CASSPGGTALYGYTF.